The 24 T cell receptor beta chains below were found in one sample sequenced in a study of cytomegalovirus exposure and HLA in healthy donors. Both 60 Vbeta primers and 13 Jbeta primers went into the PCR. The repertoire was sequenced with immunoSEQ multiplex PCR; TCRdb's copy has only in-frame clones and lacks some. The sample yields 130,000 to 150,000 clones, around three quarters seen once. The specimen sequenced was PBMCs. The receptor set was obtained from a woman aged 35 to 49 in good health and CMV-seropositive.

The table lists this clone with a count of one. The rearrangement joins TRBV5-4 to TRBJ2-5; 8 nucleotides agree with TRBD2. The CDR3 spans 15 residues. The germline V gene encodes CDR1 SGHNT and CDR2 YYREEE (reference sequence). Trimming removed 4 bases from V and 5 bases from J; junction bases left unmatched: 10. The CDR3 protein is CASSPGGRNGETQYF. For the CDR3, the DNA is TGTGCCAGCAGCCCGGGGGGGCGCAACGGGGAGACCCAGTACTTC. The full variable domain, completed using reference TRBV5-4 and TRBJ2-5, is ETGVTQSPTHLIKTRGQQVTLRCSSQSGHNTVSWYQQALGQGPQFIFQYYREEENGRGNFPPRFSGLQFPNYSSELNVNALELDDSALYLCASSPGGRNGETQYFGPGTRLLVL.

J is TRBJ1-2 and V is TRBV9, with D possibly being TRBD1 (6 bases). V was cut by 0 bases and J by 3 bases, with 9 bases left in between. There are 14 residues in the CDR3. CDR1 is SGDLS, CDR2 YYNGEE, per germline. The CDR3 DNA is TGTGCCAGCAGCGTAGGACAGGCCTACTATGGCTACACCTTC. Amino acids: CASSVGQAYYGYTF.

CDR3 loop: CASKVEIGNEKLFF. The CDR3 DNA reads TGTGCCAGCAAAGTCGAAATCGGTAATGAAAAACTGTTTTTT. This sequence joins TRBV6-5 and TRBJ1-4; D is uncertain. Trimming cost V 7 bases and J 4 bases, with 13 bases left between them. Germline V lookup: CDR1 MNHEY, CDR2 SVGAGI. The CDR3 sequence is 14 residues long.

The rearrangement links TRBV9 to TRBJ2-5; 14 bases are shared with TRBD2. Unmatched junction bases numbered 4, after V lost 4 bases and J lost 2 bases. The germline CDR1 and CDR2 sequences are SGDLS and YYNGEE. CDR3 length: 16 residues. The CDR3 is CASSIGLAGGQETQYF. In nucleotides, the CDR3 is TGTGCCAGCAGCATCGGACTAGCGGGGGGACAAGAGACCCAGTACTTC. Looking up the rest from reference TRBV9 and TRBJ2-5 gives the full variable domain: DSGVTQTPKHLITATGQRVTLRCSPRSGDLSVYWYQQSLDQGLQFLIQYYNGEERAKGNILERFSAQQFPDLHSELNLSSLELGDSALYFCASSIGLAGGQETQYFGPGTRLLVL.

This clone was detected only a few times. This chain links TRBV5-1 with TRBJ2-6; no clear D. The length of the CDR3 is 16 residues. V shed 1 base and J shed 0 bases, with 8 bases lying between them. Germline V gives CDR1 SGHRS, CDR2 YFSETQ. This CDR3 is CASSLQPGSGANVLTF. In DNA form, the CDR3 reads TGCGCCAGCAGCTTGCAACCCGGCTCTGGGGCCAACGTCCTGACTTTC.

The chain is built from TRBV27 and TRBJ1-1; D is perhaps TRBD1 (6 bases). CDR3 length: 12 amino acids. Germline assignment: CDR1 MNHEY and CDR2 SMNVEV (reference sequence). V lost 8 bases and J lost 5, with 12 bases in between. CDR3 sequence: CASLKGGTEAFF. For the CDR3, the DNA is TGTGCCAGCCTAAAAGGGGGTACTGAAGCTTTCTTT.

This clone has only a few counts. V usage is TRBV7-9 and J usage is TRBJ2-7; 9 bases are shared with TRBD1. The CDR3 has 15 amino acids. Germline CDR1 is SEHNR and CDR2 is FQNEAQ (reference sequence). Trimming took 4 bases from V and 5 from J; bases not matched to a gene: 9. The CDR3 nucleotides read TGTGCCAGCAGCTATGGGACAGGGATGTCGGACGAGCAGTACTTC. Translating gives CASSYGTGMSDEQYF.

This clone was counted once. The rearrangement joins TRBV30 to TRBJ1-4; D possibly corresponds to TRBD1 (5 bases). The CDR3 contains 15 residues. Trimming cost V 0 bases and J 0 bases, with 8 bases left between them. Germline V gives CDR1 GTSNPN, CDR2 SVGIG (reference sequence). The CDR3 protein is CAWSVGGATNEKLFF. The CDR3 coding sequence is TGTGCCTGGAGTGTTGGAGGGGCAACTAATGAAAAACTGTTTTTT.

This chain links TRBV12-5 with TRBJ2-7; possible D gene TRBD2, 6 bases. The CDR3 loop spans 14 amino acids. The germline V gene has CDR1 LGHNT and CDR2 FRNRAP. Trimming cost V 5 bases and J 6 bases, with 17 bases left between them. The CDR3 region is CASGPPGGYFEQYF. In DNA, the CDR3 is TGTGCTAGTGGTCCCCCCGGGGGATATTTCGAGCAGTACTTC.

This rearrangement joins TRBV6-6 to TRBJ1-1, with D uncertain. Germline CDR1 reads MNHNY; CDR2 reads SVGAGI (reference sequence). Trimming pared 6 bases from V and 2 bases from J, leaving 19 bases between. The CDR3 runs to 16 residues. Here the CDR3 DNA reads TGTGCCAGCAGCCCCCCCAGGAGGGTAAGAAACACTGAAGCTTTCTTT. Its protein is CASSPPRRVRNTEAFF.

This clone was observed once. Compared with germline, one end of the junction differs, possibly owing to a read error. The CDR3 loop is CAGSIAGTTGANVLTF. CDR3 DNA: TGTGCCGGTAGTATAGCAGGGACAACTGGGGCCAACGTCCTGACTTTC. The chain couples TRBV19 to TRBJ2-6; the D gene is possibly TRBD1 (6 bases). Germline CDR1 is LNHDA and CDR2 is SQIVND (reference sequence). This CDR3 has 16 residues.

The chain recombines TRBV5-1 with TRBJ1-1; the D is unclear. V was shortened by 1 base and J by 5 bases, with 15 bases between the two germline ends. The CDR3 contains 15 residues. CDR1 and CDR2 from the germline V gene are SGHRS and YFSETQ. In nucleotides, the CDR3 is TGCGCCAGCAGCTTGATCGGGCAGTCGGGGACTGAAGCTTTCTTT. Translating gives CASSLIGQSGTEAFF.

The genes are TRBV15 and TRBJ1-4; a possible D gene is TRBD1 (5 bases). V was pared by 3 bases and J by 3 bases, with 11 bases between. Germline V gives CDR1 LNHNV, CDR2 YYDKDF (reference sequence). The CDR3 length is 15 residues. This CDR3 reads CATSSAGLPNEKLFF. The CDR3 bases are TGTGCCACCAGCAGTGCAGGGTTACCTAATGAAAAACTGTTTTTT.

This chain joins TRBV5-1 and TRBJ2-2; TRBD2 matches 12 bases. The CDR3 has 16 amino acids. V lost 4 bases to trimming and J lost 7 bases; unmatched junction nucleotides: 8. Germline-derived CDR1 and CDR2 are SGHRS and YFSETQ. The CDR3 DNA sequence: TGCGCCAGCAGCAGCTCGGGACTAGCGGGCCACGGGGAGCTGTTTTTT. This sequence encodes CASSSSGLAGHGELFF.

The rearrangement links TRBV5-4 to TRBJ2-3; 11 nucleotides align to TRBD2. Germline CDR1 and CDR2: SGHNT and YYREEE (reference sequence). Losses at the gene ends were 0 bases for V and 7 bases for J; bases not matched to a gene: 10. The CDR3 runs to 17 residues. This CDR3 is CASSLGGLAGGLHTQYF. The CDR3 region has the DNA TGTGCCAGCAGCTTGGGAGGCTTAGCGGGGGGGCTACATACGCAGTATTTT.

The chain links TRBV2 to TRBJ1-6, with D unresolved. Germline lookup yields CDR1 SNHLY and CDR2 FYNNEI. Trimming took off 0 bases at V and 5 bases at J, with 11 bases between the two ends. There are 16 residues in the CDR3. The CDR3 bases are TGTGCCAGCAGTGAAGCGGGAGGGAGAGATAATTCACCCCTCCACTTT. Protein product: CASSEAGGRDNSPLHF.

The V gene is TRBV6-6, the J gene TRBJ2-2; unclear D gene. This CDR3 region has 14 residues. The germline V gene has CDR1 MNHNY and CDR2 SVGAGI (reference sequence). V shed 1 base and J shed 6 bases, with 9 bases lying between them. CDR3 sequence: CASSYLTFSGELFF. Written as DNA, the CDR3 is TGTGCCAGCAGTTACTTAACTTTCTCCGGGGAGCTGTTTTTT.

This chain uses TRBV5-6 with TRBJ1-6; 9 bases line up with TRBD1. The V and J ends lost 4 bases and 7 bases, in that order; junction bases with no gene match: 9. CDR1 and CDR2 (germline): SGHDT, YYEEEE. This CDR3 has 16 amino acids. The CDR3: CASSQPWDRENSPLHF. The CDR3 DNA reads TGTGCCAGCAGCCAACCCTGGGACAGGGAGAATTCACCCCTCCACTTT.

V is TRBV4-1 and J is TRBJ1-1; 7 positions match TRBD1. CDR1 and CDR2 from the germline V gene are MGHRA and YSYEKL. The CDR3 is 15 residues long. V dropped 4 bases and J dropped 5; count of bases not matched to a gene: 10. CDR3 in DNA: TGCGCCAGCAGCCGCCTAACAGGGGAGAAAACTGAAGCTTTCTTT. It encodes CASSRLTGEKTEAFF.

J is TRBJ1-2 and V is TRBV19; 7 nucleotides agree with TRBD1. CDR3 length: 13 amino acids. J gave up 4 bases and V 5 bases, and 4 bases lay outside the gene matches. The germline CDR1 and CDR2 sequences are LNHDA and SQIVND (reference sequence). The CDR3 DNA reads as TGTGCCAGTAGTGCTGGGACAGCCTATGGCTACACCTTC. Translated: CASSAGTAYGYTF.

The chain combines TRBV5-6 with TRBJ1-4, with D perhaps matching TRBD1 (5 bases). V lost 3 bases and J 5 bases, leaving 11 bases between the germline ends. Germline CDR1 is SGHDT and CDR2 is YYEEEE. The CDR3 totals 14 residues. The CDR3 bases are TGTGCCAGCAGCTGGGGCGGGAGGAATGAAAAACTGTTTTTT. It codes for CASSWGGRNEKLFF.

The chain has TRBV5-4 and TRBJ2-2; 15 bases agree with TRBD2. V lost 4 bases to trimming and J lost 1 base; unmatched junction nucleotides: 5. The CDR3 runs 18 residues. The germline CDR1 and CDR2 sequences are SGHNT and YYREEE (reference sequence). The CDR3, as DNA: TGTGCCAGCAGCCCCCCGGGACTAGCGGGGGGGAACACCGGGGAGCTGTTTTTT. This encodes CASSPPGLAGGNTGELFF.

This chain uses TRBV6-5 with TRBJ1-4; D is possibly TRBD1 (5 bases). From germline, CDR1 is MNHEY and CDR2 SVGAGI. The CDR3 runs to 15 residues. V was cut by 6 bases and J by 3 bases, with 14 bases left in between. The CDR3 sequence: CASSPTAGANEKLFF. The CDR3 DNA reads TGTGCCAGCAGCCCCACGGCGGGGGCTAATGAAAAACTGTTTTTT.

The chain couples TRBV9 to TRBJ2-5; D remains unclear. Germline V gene sequence: CDR1 SGDLS, CDR2 YYNGEE. V lost 4 bases and J 4 bases, leaving 17 bases between the germline ends. The CDR3 is 15 residues long. CDR3 in DNA: TGTGCCAGCAGCCCGTCCCGGGTCACGGGAGAGACCCAGTACTTC. Translated: CASSPSRVTGETQYF.